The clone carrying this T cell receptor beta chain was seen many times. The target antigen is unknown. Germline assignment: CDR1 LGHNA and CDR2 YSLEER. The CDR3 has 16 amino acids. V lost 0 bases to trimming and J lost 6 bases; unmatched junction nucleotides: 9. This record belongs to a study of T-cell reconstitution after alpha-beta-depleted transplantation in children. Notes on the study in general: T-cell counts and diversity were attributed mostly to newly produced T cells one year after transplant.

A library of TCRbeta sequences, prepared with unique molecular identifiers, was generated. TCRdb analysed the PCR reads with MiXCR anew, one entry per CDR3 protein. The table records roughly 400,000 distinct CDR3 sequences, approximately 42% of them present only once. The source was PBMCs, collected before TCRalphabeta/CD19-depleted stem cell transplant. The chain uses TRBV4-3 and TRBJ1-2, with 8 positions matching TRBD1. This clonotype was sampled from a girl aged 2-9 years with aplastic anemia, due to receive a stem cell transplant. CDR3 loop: CASSQDGTGIDHGYTF. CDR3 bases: TGCGCCAGCAGCCAAGATGGGACAGGAATAGATCATGGCTACACCTTC.